Listed here are 14 T cell receptor beta chains from one sample, sequenced in a study of cytomegalovirus exposure and HLA in healthy donors. Researchers ran the PCR with 60 Vbeta and 13 Jbeta primers. Profiling relied on immunoSEQ multiplex PCR, and the TCRdb table lists in-frame clones only, not all of them. In the table there are roughly 150,000 clones, around 9.6% of which are singletons. Input material: PBMCs. These receptors all stem from a male donor in good health and CMV-seronegative.

This clone was detected a few times. The rearrangement links TRBV6-5 to TRBJ1-5; 7 nucleotides agree with TRBD1. J lost 5 bases, V lost 5 bases, and 9 bases had no gene match. There are 15 residues in the CDR3. The germline V gene has CDR1 MNHEY and CDR2 SVGAGI. CDR3 region: CASSLRTGPYQPQHF. In DNA form, the CDR3 reads TGTGCCAGCAGTCTTAGGACAGGACCTTATCAGCCCCAGCATTTT.

The table lists this clone with a few counts. This chain uses TRBV15 with TRBJ1-4, with D tentatively TRBD1 (6 bases). Trimming cost V 1 base and J 12 bases, with 9 bases left between them. Germline V lookup: CDR1 LNHNV, CDR2 YYDKDF (reference sequence). The CDR3 spans 12 residues. The CDR3 DNA reads as TGTGCCACCAGCAGAGGGGGGCAGGAACTGTTTTTT. Its protein is CATSRGGQELFF.

This clone has just a few counts. This chain joins TRBV30 and TRBJ2-3; tentative D call: TRBD2 (6 bases). The V and J ends lost 4 bases and 3 bases respectively, with 14 bases between them. This CDR3 is 14 amino acids long. Germline V gives CDR1 GTSNPN, CDR2 SVGIG (reference sequence). The CDR3 region has the DNA TGTGCCTGGACCCCGGGACTCCGAACAGATACGCAGTATTTT. Amino acids: CAWTPGLRTDTQYF. The full variable domain, its missing parts supplied by reference TRBV30 and TRBJ2-3, is SQTIHQWPATLVQPVGSPLSLECTVEGTSNPNLYWYRQAAGRGLQLLFYSVGIGQISSEVPQNLSASRPQDRQFILSSKKLLLSDSGFYLCAWTPGLRTDTQYFGPGTRLTVL.

Notes on this clone: In this CDR3 the conserved last residue, phenylalanine or tryptophan, is missing, so a read error is likely. The DNA is omitted, as the CDR3 cannot be located on it reliably, and the CDR3 follows TCRdb's listing. The chain recombines TRBV21-1 with TRBJ1-5. TRBV21-1 is designated a pseudogene. The CDR3 has 17 residues if both end residues are counted. This chain's CDR3 is CASSRYVAGESNQPQHC.

Details on this clone: One junction end disagrees with the germline gene, perhaps due to a read error. This sequence joins TRBV5-6 and TRBJ2-3; D uncertain. Germline lookup yields CDR1 SGHDT and CDR2 YYEEEE. There are 13 residues in the CDR3. CDR3 region: CASSLGVADAQYF. CDR3 DNA sequence: TGTGCCAGCAGCTTGGGTGTGGCAGATGCGCAGTATTTT.

This clone was counted a few times. V and J are TRBV7-2 and TRBJ2-3; unclear D gene. The CDR3 spans 15 residues. CDR1 and CDR2 (germline): SGHTA, FQGNSA. The V end lost 1 base, the J end lost 4 bases, and 12 bases lay between the germline ends. The CDR3: CASSLDWQASDTQYF. The DNA of the CDR3 is TGTGCCAGCAGCTTAGATTGGCAGGCGTCAGATACGCAGTATTTT.

The chain recombines TRBV28 with TRBJ1-4; D perhaps matches TRBD1 (5 bases). CDR1 and CDR2 (germline): MDHEN, SYDVKM. This CDR3 contains 20 residues. Deletions cut 4 bases from V and 1 base from J, with 25 bases between. The CDR3: CASSYPLDINSGETNEKLFF. The CDR3, as DNA: TGTGCCAGCAGTTACCCCTTGGACATTAACAGTGGGGAAACTAATGAAAAACTGTTTTTT.

The chain links TRBV6-1 to TRBJ2-1; no clear D. The length of the CDR3 is 15 residues. Trimming took 2 bases from V and 0 from J, leaving 8 bases between them. Germline CDR1 and CDR2: MNHNS and SASEGT. The DNA of the CDR3 is TGTGCCAGCAGTGAATACGGTTACTCCTACAATGAGCAGTTCTTC. Its protein is CASSEYGYSYNEQFF.

This clone was counted a few times. This chain joins TRBV5-1 and TRBJ2-7, with D possibly being TRBD2 (6 bases). The V gene's germline CDR1 is SGHRS and CDR2 YFSETQ. This CDR3 comprises 17 residues. Trimming removed 0 bases from V and 0 bases from J, with 16 bases in between. This chain's CDR3 is CASSLVGGGKGSYEQYF. The CDR3 DNA reads as TGCGCCAGCAGCTTGGTGGGAGGTGGAAAGGGCTCCTACGAGCAGTACTTC.

This clone has only a few counts. The gene calls are TRBV27 and TRBJ1-4; perhaps TRBD1 as D (6 bases). The CDR3 loop spans 15 amino acids. CDR1 and CDR2 from the germline V gene are MNHEY and SMNVEV (reference sequence). Trimming pared 1 base from V and 4 bases from J, leaving 10 bases between. The CDR3 protein is CASSLWGRGNEKLFF. In nucleotides, the CDR3 is TGTGCCAGCAGTTTATGGGGCAGGGGTAATGAAAAACTGTTTTTT.

The gene calls are TRBV19 and TRBJ1-2; 7 nucleotides match TRBD1. Looked up from germline, CDR1 is LNHDA and CDR2 is SQIVND (reference sequence). With V trimmed by 6 bases and J by 8 bases, 9 bases remained unmatched. This CDR3 spans 13 amino acids. Here the CDR3 DNA reads TGTGCCAGTAGCGAAAGGGCGGGACAGGGCTACACCTTC. As protein: CASSERAGQGYTF.

This clone was seen a few times. This chain connects TRBV4-1 to TRBJ1-2; perhaps TRBD1 as D (6 bases). The germline CDR1 and CDR2 sequences are MGHRA and YSYEKL. The V end was cut by 3 bases, the J end by 4 bases, with 15 bases between. The CDR3 has 15 amino acids. The DNA for the CDR3 is TGCGCCAGCAGCCACGACCTACAGGGTCTCTATGGCTACACCTTC. Encoded protein: CASSHDLQGLYGYTF.

This clone was seen a handful of times. The chain recombines TRBV27 with TRBJ1-1; TRBD1 is a possible D gene (5 bases). V lost 7 bases and J lost 6, with 21 bases in between. Germline V lookup: CDR1 MNHEY, CDR2 SMNVEV (reference sequence). The CDR3 extends over 15 amino acids. The CDR3 bases are TGTGCCAGCACCCCCTGGGGCAGGGATATTGCTGAAGCTTTCTTT. Its translation is CASTPWGRDIAEAFF.

In this sample, this clone turned up a few times. The chain joins TRBV27 to TRBJ2-1; the match to TRBD2 covers 8 bases. V was pared by 4 bases and J by 10 bases, with 15 bases of the junction left unmatched. The CDR3 extends over 16 amino acids. Germline CDR1 MNHEY, CDR2 SMNVEV (reference sequence). CDR3 loop: CASSYRAGGVVGEQFF. As DNA, the CDR3 is TGTGCCAGCAGTTACCGCGCGGGGGGAGTTGTTGGGGAGCAGTTCTTC.